The clone carrying this TCR beta chain was observed a handful of times. Its antigen is unknown. CDR1 SGHTA and CDR2 FQGTGA come from the germline V gene. The V end lost 5 bases, the J end lost 5 bases, and 15 bases lay between the germline ends. CDR3 length equals 14 residues. All diabetic donors were classified as either type 1 or type 2 diabetes. The PCR template was genomic DNA. A primer set of 30 forward and 13 reverse primers amplified the CDR3. TCRdb analysed the multiplex PCR reads with MiXCR anew, one entry per CDR3 protein. Of fewer than 350,000 distinct CDR3 sequences listed, 45% to 60% are singletons. This sample is drawn from a study of type 1 and type 2 diabetes patients. The wider study: From PBMCs, CD4+ and CD8+ T cells were isolated by magnetic microbeads. Notes on the study in general: Some HECs seen only in T1D might also appear in more T2D or control samples. Groups were not age- or gender-matched, which may bias interpretation.

This clonotype was sampled from a man between 18 and 35 years old with type 2 diabetes. The material sequenced was peripheral blood mononuclear cells (PBMCs). This chain uses TRBV7-3 with TRBJ1-1; no firm D call. The CDR3 here is CASSRGSLGTEAFF. CDR3 DNA: TGTGCCAGCAGCCGAGGGTCCCTGGGGACTGAAGCTTTCTTT.